The rows below give T cell receptor beta chains drawn from one sample of a study of T cells after yellow fever vaccination. TCRdb reanalysed the 5' RACE reads using MiXCR and keeps one entry per CDR3 protein. Altogether just under 600,000 distinct CDR3 sequences are present, roughly 14% being singletons, with the ten largest covering over 11%. The input for sequencing was PBMCs, taken on the day of the yellow fever booster vaccination. The receptors here all came from a young man who received the YFV17D yellow fever vaccine. Each CDR3 is given with its conserved first and last residue. Each record gives: J gene, V gene, D gene, CDR3 protein. D genes are given only for firm matches.

>TRBJ2-7|TRBV11-2|TRBD2
CASSVRGDYGLAGNYEQYF
>TRBJ1-5|TRBV28|-
CASSLSLDLQPQHF
>TRBJ1-1|TRBV20-1|-
CRPRDALYTEAFF
>TRBJ2-3|TRBV7-3|TRBD2
CASSLTWGGTTDTQYF
>TRBJ2-4|TRBV29-1|-
CSFWERGEAKNIQYF
>TRBJ2-7|TRBV9|TRBD2
CASSRSGKGMYEQYF
>TRBJ2-4|TRBV3-1|-
CASSQGRGRDIQYF
>TRBJ2-4|TRBV16|-
CASSQSGGSVGKNIQYF
>TRBJ2-7|TRBV19|-
CASRGPTTGTYEQYF
>TRBJ2-5|TRBV25-1|-
CASSDWDRETQYF
>TRBJ2-7|TRBV5-1|-
CASSGGRSPSYEQYF
>TRBJ2-4|TRBV11-2|-
CASSPGRILAKNIQYF
>TRBJ2-7|TRBV5-1|TRBD1
CASSFGTGHHEQYF
>TRBJ1-1|TRBV6-5|TRBD1
CASSFQTGIATEAFF
>TRBJ2-3|TRBV11-2|TRBD2
CASSLRWASGSGSDTQYF
>TRBJ1-3|TRBV7-2|TRBD1
CASSPRQGEGGNTIYF
>TRBJ2-5|TRBV29-1|-
CSVALETQYF
>TRBJ2-6|TRBV4-3|-
CASSLMGSGANVLTF
>TRBJ1-5|TRBV20-1|TRBD1
CSASPLDRQAKNQPQHF
>TRBJ1-1|TRBV6-2/TRBV6-3|-
CASSYTLMNTEAFF
>TRBJ1-6|TRBV20-1|TRBD1
CSATRDSFNSPLHF
>TRBJ2-3|TRBV3-1|TRBD2
CASSQAARGTRVLDTQYF
>TRBJ2-1|TRBV19|TRBD2
CASSIEGGGYNEQFF
>TRBJ2-7|TRBV16|TRBD1
CASSRDSNAYEQYF
>TRBJ1-1|TRBV12-3/TRBV12-4|TRBD1
CASKPVQGATEAFF
>TRBJ2-1|TRBV15|-
CATSRDLGSAYNEQFF
>TRBJ2-2|TRBV5-1|-
CASRQAGPSNTGELFF
>TRBJ2-5|TRBV4-3|-
CASSEDGREGVETQYF
>TRBJ2-1|TRBV12-3/TRBV12-4|-
CASSLEDGRGNEQFF
>TRBJ2-1|TRBV11-2|TRBD1
CASSFDGGRGFPNVDEQFF
>TRBJ2-7|TRBV9|TRBD2
CASSAGVGGDYEQYF
>TRBJ1-1|TRBV3-1|-
CASSQVRTGVGGTEAFF
>TRBJ2-3|TRBV7-9|-
CASSPLAAAGADTQYF
>TRBJ2-1|TRBV27|TRBD2
CASSFGAGGPRNEQFF
>TRBJ2-5|TRBV19|TRBD1
CASSPWGTGFPETQYF
>TRBJ2-7|TRBV5-1|-
CASSLAGAGYEQYF
>TRBJ2-7|TRBV6-1|-
CATYRVSYEQYF
>TRBJ2-1|TRBV7-6|-
CASSLMWNLRNEQFF
>TRBJ2-7|TRBV5-1|-
CASSAGQYEQYF
>TRBJ2-5|TRBV28|-
CASSSGPTRKTQYF
>TRBJ2-3|TRBV20-1|-
CSAKGGEPVGTDTQYF
>TRBJ1-2|TRBV20-1|TRBD1
CSARDRLNYGYTF
>TRBJ2-7|TRBV20-1|-
CSAGDPPAYEQYF
>TRBJ2-1|TRBV5-1|TRBD2
CASSRLAGGWAYNEQFF
>TRBJ2-2|TRBV19|TRBD1
CASSIRGYGNTGELFF
>TRBJ2-7|TRBV6-2/TRBV6-3|-
CASNDRPYEQYF
>TRBJ2-5|TRBV7-2|TRBD2
CASSSGTSGRIQETQYF
>TRBJ2-1|TRBV20-1|-
CSARDSVNMRNEQFF
>TRBJ2-2|TRBV20-1|-
CSARDEEVEVSNTGELFF
>TRBJ2-6|TRBV12-3/TRBV12-4|-
CASSFEGGSGANVLTF
>TRBJ2-3|TRBV20-1|TRBD2
CSWGQVGREADTQYF
>TRBJ1-5|TRBV28|-
CAIGNQPQHF
>TRBJ1-1|TRBV27|TRBD1
CASSPTPGTGSEAFF